These 22 T cell receptor beta chains originate from one sample sequenced in a study of blood T cell repertoires in COVID-19. Sequencing used immunoSEQ multiplex PCR; TCRdb keeps in-frame clones, though not all of them. The table lists hundreds of thousands of clones, approximately 90% of them singletons. Sequenced material: peripheral blood. The source is a woman aged 25 to 45 with COVID-19, enrolled during active disease.

This clone has a count of ten or more. The chain joins TRBV19 to TRBJ1-5; maybe TRBD1 (5 bases). From germline, CDR1 is LNHDA and CDR2 SQIVND (reference sequence). The CDR3 has 15 amino acids. Trimming pared 8 bases from V and 5 bases from J, leaving 19 bases between. CDR3 region: CASRPRRGADQPQHF. CDR3 DNA sequence: TGTGCCAGTCGACCCCGACGCGGGGCGGATCAGCCCCAGCATTTT. Filled out from reference TRBV19 and TRBJ1-5, the complete variable domain reads DGGITQSPKYLFRKEGQNVTLSCEQNLNHDAMYWYRQDPGQGLRLIYYSQIVNDFQKGDIAEGYSVSREKKESFPLTVTSAQKNPTAFYLCASRPRRGADQPQHFGDGTRLSIL.

The chain employs TRBV19 and TRBJ2-2; unclear D gene. CDR1 is LNHDA and CDR2 is SQIVND in the germline V gene (reference sequence). This CDR3 is 15 amino acids long. V lost 6 bases and J 1 base, leaving 12 bases between the germline ends. In DNA form, the CDR3 reads TGTGCCAGTAGCCCGACTTACGGGAACACCGGGGAGCTGTTTTTT. It translates to CASSPTYGNTGELFF.

The V gene is TRBV30, the J gene TRBJ1-5; no reliable D call. V dropped 2 bases and J dropped 3 bases, with 11 bases sitting between them. The germline V gene encodes CDR1 GTSNPN and CDR2 SVGIG (reference sequence). This CDR3 region has 14 residues. The CDR3 reads CAWSTRHINQPQHF. DNA for the CDR3: TGTGCCTGGAGTACCCGACACATCAATCAGCCCCAGCATTTT. Combining the CDR3 with reference TRBV30 and TRBJ1-5 gives the whole variable domain SQTIHQWPATLVQPVGSPLSLECTVEGTSNPNLYWYRQAAGRGLQLLFYSVGIGQISSEVPQNLSASRPQDRQFILSSKKLLLSDSGFYLCAWSTRHINQPQHFGDGTRLSIL.

The chain links TRBV19 to TRBJ1-5, with D unresolved. Germline V lookup: CDR1 LNHDA, CDR2 SQIVND (reference sequence). Trimming removed 7 bases from V and 2 bases from J, with 21 bases in between. There are 17 residues in the CDR3. This CDR3 reads CASTFREMIMGNQPQHF. The CDR3 DNA reads as TGTGCCAGTACCTTTCGGGAGATGATCATGGGCAATCAGCCCCAGCATTTT. The whole variable domain, remainder taken from reference TRBV19 and TRBJ1-5, is DGGITQSPKYLFRKEGQNVTLSCEQNLNHDAMYWYRQDPGQGLRLIYYSQIVNDFQKGDIAEGYSVSREKKESFPLTVTSAQKNPTAFYLCASTFREMIMGNQPQHFGDGTRLSIL.

The genes are TRBV19 and TRBJ1-3; D is undetermined. The germline gives CDR1 LNHDA, CDR2 SQIVND (reference sequence). The CDR3 totals 15 residues. V was trimmed by 7 bases and J by 0 bases, leaving 13 bases between them. CDR3 nucleotides: TGTGCCAGTACCCTAGGAGAGTTCTCTGGAAACACCATATATTTT. Amino acid sequence: CASTLGEFSGNTIYF.

The J gene is TRBJ1-1, the V gene TRBV7-8; TRBD1 agrees at 7 bases. J gave up 8 bases and V 5 bases, and 14 bases lay outside the gene matches. This CDR3 is 15 amino acids long. Germline V gives CDR1 SGHVS, CDR2 FQNEAQ. CDR3 sequence (DNA): TGTGCCAGCAGCGCGAGGGGCCGGGCCAGGGGGGAAGCTTTCTTT. This sequence encodes CASSARGRARGEAFF.

The chain combines TRBV7-9 with TRBJ1-6; 8 bases match TRBD1. CDR1 SEHNR and CDR2 FQNEAQ come from the germline V gene (reference sequence). The J segment lost 6 bases and the V segment lost 5 bases, leaving 12 bases of the junction unmatched. The CDR3 extends over 17 amino acids. The CDR3 DNA is TGTGCCAGCAGCATAGGACAGGGTGGAAGTTTTAATTCACCCCTCCACTTT. It encodes CASSIGQGGSFNSPLHF.

The J gene is TRBJ1-1, the V gene TRBV27, with 8 bases that match TRBD1. The CDR3 spans 14 residues. V shed 2 bases, J shed 4 bases, and the junction held 3 bases outside the gene matches. The germline V gene has CDR1 MNHEY and CDR2 SMNVEV (reference sequence). Written as DNA, the CDR3 is TGTGCCAGCAGTTTAACCACAGGGGGCACTGAAGCTTTCTTT. Protein product: CASSLTTGGTEAFF.

The genes are TRBV7-2 and TRBJ2-2, with 8 bases fitting TRBD2. The germline gives CDR1 SGHTA, CDR2 FQGNSA. The trim removed 0 bases at V and 8 bases at J, leaving 5 bases unmatched. The CDR3 is 15 residues long. In DNA, the CDR3 is TGTGCCAGCAGCTTAGCGGGACTAGAAGGGGGGGAGCTGTTTTTT. Its protein product is CASSLAGLEGGELFF. The variable domain in full, with the rest retrieved from reference TRBV7-2 and TRBJ2-2, is GAGVSQSPSNKVTEKGKDVELRCDPISGHTALYWYRQSLGQGLEFLIYFQGNSAPDKSGLPSDRFSAERTGGSVSTLTIQRTQQEDSAVYLCASSLAGLEGGELFFGEGSRLTVL.

J is TRBJ1-4 and V is TRBV2; D is undetermined. In germline, CDR1 is SNHLY, CDR2 FYNNEI. CDR3 size: 14 residues. With 4 bases removed from V and 1 base from J, the gap between germline ends came to 7 bases. The DNA for the CDR3 is TGTGCCAGCAGTGTAACGAGAACTAATGAAAAACTGTTTTTT. Translation gives CASSVTRTNEKLFF.

The rearrangement links TRBV6-5 to TRBJ1-2, with 7 bases fitting TRBD1. The CDR3 consists of 13 residues. CDR1 is MNHEY, CDR2 SVGAGI, per germline. The J segment lost 2 bases and the V segment lost 4 bases, leaving 1 base of the junction unmatched. The CDR3 nucleotides read TGTGCCAGCAGTTTGACAGGGAACTATGGCTACACCTTC. Translating gives CASSLTGNYGYTF.

The J gene is TRBJ2-5, the V gene TRBV7-9; a weak D match, TRBD1 (5 bases). Trimming stripped 4 bases from V and 4 bases from J, with 10 bases between. The CDR3 extends over 13 amino acids. CDR1 and CDR2 from the germline V gene are SEHNR and FQNEAQ (reference sequence). The CDR3 DNA reads TGTGCCAGCAGCTCCAGGGTAGCAGAGACCCAGTACTTC. Translation: CASSSRVAETQYF.

The CDR3 spells CATGRTVRSYEQYF. The CDR3 region has the DNA TGTGCCACCGGACGGACAGTGAGGTCCTACGAGCAGTACTTC. The rearrangement joins TRBV15 to TRBJ2-7, with D tentatively TRBD1 (6 bases). CDR1 is LNHNV and CDR2 is YYDKDF in the germline V gene (reference sequence). The CDR3 has 14 residues. Trimming shortened V by 8 bases and J by 1 base, and 15 bases separated the two germline ends.

The count of this clone is one. This sequence joins TRBV2 and TRBJ2-6, with 9 bases aligning to TRBD1. Trimming took 10 bases from V and 4 from J; bases not matched to a gene: 5. CDR3 size: 14 residues. Germline V gene data show CDR1 as SNHLY and CDR2 as FYNNEI. The DNA for the CDR3 is TGTGCCATACAGGGGGCGGGCGGGGCCAACGTCCTGACTTTC. Translating gives CAIQGAGGANVLTF.

This chain links TRBV12-5 with TRBJ1-5; D is uncertain. Trimming cost V 2 bases and J 7 bases, with 15 bases left between them. CDR1 and CDR2 (germline): LGHNT, FRNRAP. This CDR3 has 15 amino acids. The CDR3 spells CASGLYRELEQPQHF. Written as DNA, the CDR3 is TGTGCTAGTGGTTTGTACCGGGAGTTAGAGCAGCCCCAGCATTTT.

This clone occurred once. The CDR3 sequence: CASSLAGLEQETQYF. In DNA form, the CDR3 reads TGCGCCAGCAGCTTGGCAGGACTCGAACAAGAGACCCAGTACTTC. The V call is TRBV5-1, the J call TRBJ2-5; weak D call: TRBD2 (5 bases). This CDR3 is 15 amino acids long. CDR1 is SGHRS, CDR2 YFSETQ, per germline. V gave up 0 bases and J gave up 2 bases, with 11 bases separating them.

The CDR3 sequence: CASSPAGLAGGGGELFF. Here the CDR3 DNA reads TGTGCCAGCAGCCCCGCAGGGCTAGCGGGAGGAGGCGGGGAGCTGTTTTTT. The chain is built from TRBV5-4 and TRBJ2-2; 11 bases fit TRBD2. V trimming: 4 bases; J trimming: 7 bases; junction bases outside the gene matches: 12. This CDR3 region has 17 residues. Germline V gene sequence: CDR1 SGHNT, CDR2 YYREEE (reference sequence).

This clone has a handful of counts. The chain employs TRBV28 and TRBJ2-7, with D maybe TRBD1 (6 bases). The CDR3 is 14 amino acids. V shed 6 bases and J shed 0 bases, with 12 bases lying between them. The germline V gene has CDR1 MDHEN and CDR2 SYDVKM. The chain's CDR3 is CASSPGQNSYEQYF. DNA for the CDR3: TGTGCCAGCAGCCCCGGACAGAACTCCTACGAGCAGTACTTC.

This chain connects TRBV5-6 to TRBJ1-5; D unresolved. Germline V CDR1 and CDR2: SGHDT, YYEEEE. CDR3 length: 12 amino acids. The V end was cut by 2 bases, the J end by 7 bases, with 7 bases between. CDR3 sequence (DNA): TGTGCCAGCAGCTTTTCTGGCCAGCCCCAGCATTTT. It translates to CASSFSGQPQHF. The whole variable domain, remainder taken from reference TRBV5-6 and TRBJ1-5, is DAGVTQSPTHLIKTRGQQVTLRCSPKSGHDTVSWYQQALGQGPQFIFQYYEEEERQRGNFPDRFSGHQFPNYSSELNVNALLLGDSALYLCASSFSGQPQHFGDGTRLSIL.

The chain uses TRBV19 and TRBJ1-1, with 9 bases matching TRBD1. Trimming cost V 8 bases and J 5 bases; bases outside gene matches: 9. Germline V gene sequence: CDR1 LNHDA, CDR2 SQIVND (reference sequence). The CDR3 loop spans 14 amino acids. CDR3 region: CASETGTGRTEAFF. The CDR3 DNA reads TGTGCCAGTGAAACCGGGACAGGGAGGACTGAAGCTTTCTTT.

The rearrangement links TRBV12-3 or TRBV12-4 to TRBJ2-3, with a weak D call TRBD2 (5 bases). Between the trimmed V and J ends, which lost 5 bases and 2 bases, there was a span of 8 bases. The CDR3 is 13 amino acids. CDR3: CASSTDYTDTQYF. The CDR3 nucleotides read TGTGCCAGCAGTACTGACTACACAGATACGCAGTATTTT.

The chain combines TRBV5-1 with TRBJ2-7, with D possibly TRBD2 on 6 matching bases. The V gene's germline CDR1 is SGHRS and CDR2 YFSETQ. V was clipped by 4 bases and J by 9 bases, with 20 bases between them. This CDR3 is built from 14 residues. CDR3 sequence (DNA): TGCGCCAGCAGCCCCGTTGAGGACCGGCGGGGGCAGTACTTC. Protein: CASSPVEDRRGQYF.